This T cell receptor (beta chain) was found in a study of blood T cell repertoires in COVID-19. Study context: COVID-19 samples collected from the United States, Italy and Spain covered acute and convalescent phases. Nucleic acid was either cDNA or gDNA, and it came from T cells, B-cell-depleted T cells, or PBMCs.

Original processing notes: Amplification of reference gene primers provided the estimated nucleated cell counts. This table comes from immunoSEQ multiplex PCR, and its TCRdb copy is limited to in-frame clones, with some not included. V and J calls and clone size are copied from that table; D and trimming were computed from the DNA. The sample lists about 46,000 clones; 86% were seen once. The CDR3 covers 14 residues. Germline lookup yields CDR1 MNHEY and CDR2 SMNVEV (reference sequence). V was trimmed by 7 bases and J by 10 bases, leaving 17 bases between them. The chain couples TRBV27 to TRBJ1-6; no reliable D call. The sequenced sample was peripheral blood. This TCR derives from a man aged 55 to 70 with acute or convalescent COVID-19. The CDR3 here is CASTKGRGESPLHF. The CDR3 DNA reads TGTGCCAGCACCAAAGGACGGGGAGAGTCACCCCTCCACTTT.